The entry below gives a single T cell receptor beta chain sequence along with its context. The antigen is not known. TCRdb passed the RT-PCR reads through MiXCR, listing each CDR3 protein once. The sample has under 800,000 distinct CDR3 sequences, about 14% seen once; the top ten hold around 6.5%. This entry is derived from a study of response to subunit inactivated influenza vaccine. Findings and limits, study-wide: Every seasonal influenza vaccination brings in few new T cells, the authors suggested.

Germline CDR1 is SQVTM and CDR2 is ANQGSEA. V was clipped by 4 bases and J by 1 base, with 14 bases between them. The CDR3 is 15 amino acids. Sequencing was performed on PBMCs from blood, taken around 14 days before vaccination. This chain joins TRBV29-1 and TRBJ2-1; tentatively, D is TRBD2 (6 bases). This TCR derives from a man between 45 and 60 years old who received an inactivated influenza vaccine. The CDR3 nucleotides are TGCAGCGTTGTTGGGCTTCGGGAGTCCTACAATGAGCAGTTCTTC. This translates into CSVVGLRESYNEQFF.